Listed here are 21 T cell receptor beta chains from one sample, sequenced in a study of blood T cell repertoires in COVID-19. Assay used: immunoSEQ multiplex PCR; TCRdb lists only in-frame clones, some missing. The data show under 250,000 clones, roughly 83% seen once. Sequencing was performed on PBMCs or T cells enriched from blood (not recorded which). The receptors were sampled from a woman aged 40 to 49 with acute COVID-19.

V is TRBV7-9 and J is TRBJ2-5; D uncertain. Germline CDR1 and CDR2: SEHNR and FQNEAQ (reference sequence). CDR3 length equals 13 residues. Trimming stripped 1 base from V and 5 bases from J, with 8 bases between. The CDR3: CASSLVTHETQYF. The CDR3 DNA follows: TGTGCCAGCAGCTTAGTAACTCATGAGACCCAGTACTTC.

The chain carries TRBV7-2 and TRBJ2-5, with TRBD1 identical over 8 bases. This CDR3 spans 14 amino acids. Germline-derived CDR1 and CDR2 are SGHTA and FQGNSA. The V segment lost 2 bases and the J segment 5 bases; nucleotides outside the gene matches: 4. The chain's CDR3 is CASSLQGAGETQYF. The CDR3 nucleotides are TGTGCCAGCAGCTTACAGGGGGCAGGGGAGACCCAGTACTTC.

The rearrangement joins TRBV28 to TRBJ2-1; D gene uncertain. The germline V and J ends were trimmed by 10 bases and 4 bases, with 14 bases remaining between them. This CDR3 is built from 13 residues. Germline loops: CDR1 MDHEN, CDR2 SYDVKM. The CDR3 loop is CATSSSVYNEQFF. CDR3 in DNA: TGTGCCACCTCGAGCTCGGTTTACAATGAGCAGTTCTTC.

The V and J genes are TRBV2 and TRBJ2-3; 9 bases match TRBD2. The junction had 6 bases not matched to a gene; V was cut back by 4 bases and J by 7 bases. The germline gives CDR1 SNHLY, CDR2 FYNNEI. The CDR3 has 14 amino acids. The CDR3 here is CASSGGLAGYTQYF. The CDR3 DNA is TGTGCCAGCAGTGGCGGGCTAGCGGGGTATACGCAGTATTTT.

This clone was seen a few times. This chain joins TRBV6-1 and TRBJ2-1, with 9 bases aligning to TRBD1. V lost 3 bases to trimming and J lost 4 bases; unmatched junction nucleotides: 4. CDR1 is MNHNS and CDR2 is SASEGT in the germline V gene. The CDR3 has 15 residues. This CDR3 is CASSDETGGYNEQFF. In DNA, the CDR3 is TGTGCCAGCAGTGACGAGACAGGGGGGTACAATGAGCAGTTCTTC.

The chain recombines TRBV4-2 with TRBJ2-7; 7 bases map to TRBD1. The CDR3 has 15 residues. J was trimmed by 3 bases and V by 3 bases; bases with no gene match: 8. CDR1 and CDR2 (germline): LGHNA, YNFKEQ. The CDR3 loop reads CASSQEKTGNYEQYF. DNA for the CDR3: TGTGCCAGCAGCCAGGAAAAGACAGGGAACTACGAGCAGTACTTC.

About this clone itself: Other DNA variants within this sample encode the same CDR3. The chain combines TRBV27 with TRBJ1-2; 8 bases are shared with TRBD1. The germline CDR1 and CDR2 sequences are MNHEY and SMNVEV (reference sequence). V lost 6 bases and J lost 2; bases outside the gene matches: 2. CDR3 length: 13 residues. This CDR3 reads CASSRTGNYGYTF. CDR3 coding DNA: TGTGCCAGCAGCCGGACAGGGAACTATGGCTACACCTTC.

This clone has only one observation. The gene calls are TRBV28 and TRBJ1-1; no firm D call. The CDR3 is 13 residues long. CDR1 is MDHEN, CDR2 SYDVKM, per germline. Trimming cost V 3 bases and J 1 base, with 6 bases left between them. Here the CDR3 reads CASSFGSNTEAFF. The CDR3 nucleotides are TGTGCCAGCAGTTTCGGGTCGAACACTGAAGCTTTCTTT.

CDR3 nucleotide sequence: TGTGCCAGCAGCGACCCGAGAGGGGGCCCTGGCTACACCTTC. Its translation is CASSDPRGGPGYTF. V gene TRBV9 combines with J gene TRBJ1-2; the match to TRBD1 covers 7 bases. The CDR3 consists of 14 residues. In germline, CDR1 is SGDLS, CDR2 YYNGEE. The junction had 9 bases not matched to a gene; V was cut back by 3 bases and J by 7 bases.

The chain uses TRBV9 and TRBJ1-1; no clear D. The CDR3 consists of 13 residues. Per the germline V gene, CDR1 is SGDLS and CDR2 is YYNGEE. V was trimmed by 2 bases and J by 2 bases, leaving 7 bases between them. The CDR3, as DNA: TGTGCCAGCAGCGTGAAGACTAACACTGAAGCTTTCTTT. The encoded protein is CASSVKTNTEAFF. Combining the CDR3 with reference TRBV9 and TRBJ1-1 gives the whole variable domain DSGVTQTPKHLITATGQRVTLRCSPRSGDLSVYWYQQSLDQGLQFLIQYYNGEERAKGNILERFSAQQFPDLHSELNLSSLELGDSALYFCASSVKTNTEAFFGQGTRLTVV.

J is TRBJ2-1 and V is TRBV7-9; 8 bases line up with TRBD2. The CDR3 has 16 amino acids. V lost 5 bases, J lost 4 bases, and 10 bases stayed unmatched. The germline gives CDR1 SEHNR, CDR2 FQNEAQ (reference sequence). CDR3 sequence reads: CASSKSAGVGYNEQFF. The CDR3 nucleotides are TGTGCCAGCAGCAAATCAGCGGGAGTGGGGTACAATGAGCAGTTCTTC.

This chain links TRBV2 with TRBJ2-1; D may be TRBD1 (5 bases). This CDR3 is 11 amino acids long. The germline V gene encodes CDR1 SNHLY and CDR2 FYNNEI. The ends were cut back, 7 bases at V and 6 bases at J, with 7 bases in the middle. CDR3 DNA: TGTGCCAGCAAGCAGGGCAATGAGCAGTTCTTC. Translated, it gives CASKQGNEQFF.

Here the CDR3 reads CASSYSSAGELFF. The CDR3 bases are TGTGCCAGCAGTTACTCGAGCGCCGGGGAGCTGTTTTTT. This chain joins TRBV6-5 and TRBJ2-2; no definite D call. Germline assignment: CDR1 MNHEY and CDR2 SVGAGI. The CDR3 loop spans 13 amino acids. Trimming removed 0 bases at V and 6 bases at J, with 5 bases between.

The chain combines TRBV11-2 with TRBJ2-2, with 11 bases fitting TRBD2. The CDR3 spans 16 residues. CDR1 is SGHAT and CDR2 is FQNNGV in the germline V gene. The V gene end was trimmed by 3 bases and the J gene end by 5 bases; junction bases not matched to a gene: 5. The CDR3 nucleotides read TGTGCCAGCAGCTTTAGCGGGAGGGCCGGAACCGGGGAGCTGTTTTTT. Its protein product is CASSFSGRAGTGELFF. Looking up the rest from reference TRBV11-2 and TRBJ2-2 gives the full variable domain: EAGVAQSPRYKIIEKRQSVAFWCNPISGHATLYWYQQILGQGPKLLIQFQNNGVVDDSQLPKDRFSAERLKGVDSTLKIQPAKLEDSAVYLCASSFSGRAGTGELFFGEGSRLTVL.

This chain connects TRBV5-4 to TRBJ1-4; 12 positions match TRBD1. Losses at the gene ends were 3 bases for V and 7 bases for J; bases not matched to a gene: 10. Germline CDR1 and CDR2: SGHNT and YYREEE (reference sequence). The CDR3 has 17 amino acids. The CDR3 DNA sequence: TGTGCCAGCAGCTGGGGCGGGACAGGGGGCTCGGGTGAAAAACTGTTTTTT. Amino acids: CASSWGGTGGSGEKLFF. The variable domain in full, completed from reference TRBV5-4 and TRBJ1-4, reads ETGVTQSPTHLIKTRGQQVTLRCSSQSGHNTVSWYQQALGQGPQFIFQYYREEENGRGNFPPRFSGLQFPNYSSELNVNALELDDSALYLCASSWGGTGGSGEKLFFGSGTQLSVL.

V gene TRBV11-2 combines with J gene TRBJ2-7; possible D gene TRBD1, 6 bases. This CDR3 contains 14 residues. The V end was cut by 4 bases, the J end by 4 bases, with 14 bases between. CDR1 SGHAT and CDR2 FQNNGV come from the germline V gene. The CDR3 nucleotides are TGTGCCAGCAGCTCGGCAGGGGTCGGATACGAGCAGTACTTC. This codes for CASSSAGVGYEQYF.

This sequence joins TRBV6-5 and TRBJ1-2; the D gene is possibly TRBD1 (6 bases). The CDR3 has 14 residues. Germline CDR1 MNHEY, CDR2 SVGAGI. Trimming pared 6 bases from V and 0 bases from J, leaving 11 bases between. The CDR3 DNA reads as TGTGCCAGCAGGCCCCGGACAGCTAACTATGGCTACACCTTC. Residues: CASRPRTANYGYTF.

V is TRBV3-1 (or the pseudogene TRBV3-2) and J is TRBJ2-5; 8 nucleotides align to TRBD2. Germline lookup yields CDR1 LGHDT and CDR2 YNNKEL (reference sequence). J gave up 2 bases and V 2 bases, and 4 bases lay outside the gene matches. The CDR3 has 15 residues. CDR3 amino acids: CASSQSGSEQETQYF. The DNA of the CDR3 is TGTGCCAGCAGCCAAAGCGGGAGTGAACAAGAGACCCAGTACTTC.

In DNA, the CDR3 is TGTGCCAGCTCACGAACCGGGACAGGCGAGTTTCCGGGGTTGAACACTGAAGCTTTCTTT. This codes for CASSRTGTGEFPGLNTEAFF. The chain joins TRBV18 to TRBJ1-1; 8 bases fit TRBD1. CDR1 KGHSH and CDR2 LQKENI come from the germline V gene. V trimming: 4 bases; J trimming: 0 bases; junction bases outside the gene matches: 19. The CDR3 is 20 amino acids.

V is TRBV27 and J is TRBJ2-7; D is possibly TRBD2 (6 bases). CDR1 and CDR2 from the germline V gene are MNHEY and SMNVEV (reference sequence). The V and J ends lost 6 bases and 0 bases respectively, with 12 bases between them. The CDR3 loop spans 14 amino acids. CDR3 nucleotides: TGTGCCAGCAGATCGAGCGGGCTCTCCTACGAGCAGTACTTC. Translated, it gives CASRSSGLSYEQYF.

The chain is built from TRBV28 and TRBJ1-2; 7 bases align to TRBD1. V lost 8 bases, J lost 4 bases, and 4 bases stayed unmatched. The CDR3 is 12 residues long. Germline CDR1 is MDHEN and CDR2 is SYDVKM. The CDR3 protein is CASQQGFYGYTF. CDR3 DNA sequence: TGTGCCAGCCAACAGGGGTTCTATGGCTACACCTTC.